The clone carrying this T cell receptor (beta chain) was counted only a few times. At one end, the junction sequence differs from germline, possibly due to a read error. These data originate in a study of blood T cell repertoires in COVID-19. Study details: The samples span acute and convalescent COVID-19 from the United States, Italy and Spain.

Germline V gene sequence: CDR1 MNHEY, CDR2 SMNVEV (reference sequence). The CDR3 length is 14 residues. Only in-frame clones appear in the TCRdb table, and some are missing; sequencing was by immunoSEQ multiplex PCR. The sample lists 70,000 to 95,000 clones; more than 70% were seen once. This sequence joins TRBV27 and TRBJ1-2; a possible D gene is TRBD1 (5 bases). The receptor comes from an elderly woman with active COVID-19. The sample consisted of peripheral blood. The CDR3 spells CASSISFSRDGYTF. The CDR3 DNA follows: TGTGCCAGCAGTATATCCTTCAGCAGGGATGGCTACACCTTC.